The rows below give T cell receptor beta chains drawn from one sample of a study of cytomegalovirus exposure and HLA in healthy donors. Only in-frame clones appear in the TCRdb table, and some are missing; sequencing was by immunoSEQ multiplex PCR. Of around 150,000 clones in the sample, 60% to 85% were seen once. The sequenced sample was PBMCs. These receptors came from a man aged 50 or older in good health and CMV-seropositive. The conserved cysteine and the conserved F or W are not part of the CDR3 here. The D gene is left open where the match is weak. Clone size is shown for a subset of rows, as once, few, many or a class of expanded clone.

D: NA; size: NA; J: TRBJ1-2; V: TRBV29-1; CDR3: SVEQGNYGYT
D: TRBD2; size: NA; J: TRBJ2-1; V: TRBV10-1; CDR3: ASSAGGYNEQF
D: NA; size: NA; J: TRBJ1-1; V: TRBV28; CDR3: ASSYVREKGNTEAF
D: NA; size: few; J: TRBJ2-3; V: TRBV2; CDR3: ASSVQRPSTDTQY
D: TRBD2; size: NA; J: TRBJ2-7; V: TRBV6-1; CDR3: ASSEETSVHEQY
D: NA; size: NA; J: TRBJ1-2; V: TRBV18; CDR3: ASSPIEGFNYGYT
D: TRBD2; size: NA; J: TRBJ2-3; V: TRBV18; CDR3: ASSPVRETDTQY
D: NA; size: NA; J: TRBJ1-1; V: TRBV25-1; CDR3: ASSELEASEAF
D: TRBD1; size: NA; J: TRBJ2-5; V: TRBV11-3; CDR3: ASSQGQGKGETQY
D: TRBD2; size: NA; J: TRBJ2-7; V: TRBV5-1; CDR3: ASSTSGRADEQY
D: NA; size: NA; J: TRBJ2-7; V: TRBV18; CDR3: ASSPTFTGTVYEQY
D: NA; size: NA; J: TRBJ1-5; V: TRBV15; CDR3: ATSRDVRGYQPQH
D: NA; size: NA; J: TRBJ1-1; V: TRBV9; CDR3: ASSVDSLNTEAF
D: NA; size: NA; J: TRBJ2-7; V: TRBV7-2; CDR3: ASTPGVGGYEQY
D: NA; size: NA; J: TRBJ2-2; V: TRBV7-7; CDR3: ASSLGTGTNTGELF
D: TRBD1; size: NA; J: TRBJ2-5; V: TRBV11-2; CDR3: ASSLGQGDLKTQY
D: NA; size: few; J: TRBJ1-6; V: TRBV4-2; CDR3: ASSRFPQGFYNSPLH
D: TRBD2; size: NA; J: TRBJ2-1; V: TRBV9; CDR3: ASSVVSGSIDEQF
D: TRBD2; size: NA; J: TRBJ2-4; V: TRBV5-1; CDR3: ASSPGTSGPPLAKNIQY
D: TRBD1; size: NA; J: TRBJ1-1; V: TRBV7-9; CDR3: SSRPRTGDNTEAF
D: NA; size: NA; J: TRBJ2-5; V: TRBV21-1; CDR3: ASSQRENEKETQY